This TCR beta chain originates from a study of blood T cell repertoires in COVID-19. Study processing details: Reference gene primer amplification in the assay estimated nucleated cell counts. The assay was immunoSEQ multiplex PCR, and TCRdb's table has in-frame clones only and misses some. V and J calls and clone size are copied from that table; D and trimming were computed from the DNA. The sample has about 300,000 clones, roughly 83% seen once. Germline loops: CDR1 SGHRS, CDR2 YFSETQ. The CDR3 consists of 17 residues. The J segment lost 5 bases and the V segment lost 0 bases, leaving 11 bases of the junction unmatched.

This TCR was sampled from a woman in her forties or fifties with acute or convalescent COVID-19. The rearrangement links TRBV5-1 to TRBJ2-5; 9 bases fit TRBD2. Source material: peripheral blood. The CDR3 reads CASSLVLAGNRGETQYF. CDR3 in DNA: TGCGCCAGCAGCTTGGTTCTAGCGGGAAACAGAGGGGAGACCCAGTACTTC.